These 2 T cell receptor beta chains originate from one sample sequenced in a study of spatial heterogeneity in lung cancer. One entry per CDR3 protein, called by TCRdb with MiXCR from the 5' RACE reads. The sample contains about 10,000 distinct CDR3 sequences, roughly 23% of which appear only once. Time point described: blood at routine non-recurrence follow-up after resection. The source material was PBMCs, sampled at follow-up. The receptors originated from a female donor with early-stage non-small cell lung cancer.

This clonotype was counted only a few times. The rearrangement links TRBV20-1 to TRBJ2-3, with no clear D. V was shortened by 0 bases and J by 4 bases, with 17 bases between the two germline ends. The CDR3 sequence is 16 residues long. Germline CDR1 DFQATT, CDR2 SNEGSKA (reference sequence). CDR3 sequence reads: CSARDQGPGRADTQYF. The CDR3 bases are TGCAGTGCTAGAGATCAAGGACCGGGCCGCGCAGATACGCAGTATTTT.

In the case of this clonotype: The missing conserved phenylalanine or tryptophan at the end of this CDR3 makes a read error likely. This chain links TRBV20-1 with TRBJ1-3, with unresolved D. V dropped 6 bases and J dropped 4 bases, with 19 bases sitting between them. The CDR3 contains 15 residues. The germline V gene encodes CDR1 DFQATT and CDR2 SNEGSKA (reference sequence). For the CDR3, the DNA is TGCAGTGCCCGAGCAGGCCTATTGGCCGGAAACACCATATATCTT. Amino acid sequence: CSARAGLLAGNTIYL.